Listed below are T cell receptor beta chains from one sample, sequenced in a study of shared clonotypes between healthy human individuals. Profiling relied on immunoSEQ multiplex PCR, and the TCRdb table lists in-frame clones only, not all of them. Among 450,000 to 500,000 clones listed, 76% were seen once. Material for sequencing was PBMCs. The receptors here all came from a woman aged 40 to 49 in good health. Some clones in this sample may be carry-over from other donors' samples. CDR3s include the opening cysteine and the closing phenylalanine or tryptophan. A D gene is named only where the DNA matches it firmly. Expanded clones are given a class, and other clones once, few, many or no size at all.

>NA|TRBV9|TRBJ1-1|many
CASSVDAGQGTEAFF
TGTGCCAGCAGCGTAGATGCTGGCCAGGGCACTGAAGCTTTCTTT
>NA|TRBV18|TRBJ1-3|NA
CASSHSGGRSGNTIYF
TGTGCCAGCTCCCACAGCGGAGGCCGCTCTGGAAACACCATATATTTT
>NA|TRBV7-9|TRBJ2-6|NA
CASSRRQPYSGANVLTF
TGTGCCAGCAGCCGCCGCCAGCCTTACTCTGGGGCCAACGTCCTGACTTTC
>TRBD2|TRBV2|TRBJ2-5|NA
CASTGGRGRETQYF
TGTGCCAGCACGGGCGGGAGAGGAAGGGAGACCCAGTACTTC
>NA|TRBV6-6|TRBJ1-5|NA
CASSPYKGSNQPQHF
TGTGCCAGCAGCCCCTACAAGGGGAGCAATCAGCCCCAGCATTTT
>NA|TRBV6-1|TRBJ1-4|NA
CASSDRHGATNEKLFF
TGTGCCAGCAGTGATCGACATGGTGCAACTAATGAAAAACTGTTTTTT
>NA|TRBV11-2|TRBJ1-5|NA
CASSLDPLRPQHF
TGTGCCAGCAGCTTAGACCCGCTGCGGCCCCAGCATTTT
>NA|TRBV15|TRBJ1-1|NA
CATSPGSEAFF
TGTGCCACCAGCCCCGGCTCTGAAGCTTTCTTT
>TRBD2|TRBV6-1|TRBJ2-1|NA
CASSELAGGPYNEQFF
TGTGCCAGCAGTGAACTAGCGGGAGGGCCGTACAATGAGCAGTTCTTC
>NA|TRBV19|TRBJ2-5|few
CASSIQSGETQYF
TGTGCCAGTAGTATACAAAGCGGGGAGACCCAGTACTTC
>NA|TRBV28|TRBJ2-7|NA
CASTLAGGLEQYF
TGTGCCAGCACCTTGGCGGGCGGGCTCGAGCAGTACTTC
>TRBD2|TRBV7-2|TRBJ2-1|NA
CASSFVSSGSDEQFF
TGTGCCAGCAGCTTCGTGTCTAGCGGGAGCGATGAGCAGTTCTTC
>TRBD1|TRBV10-3|TRBJ1-1|NA
CAIRQGAETEAFF
TGTGCCATCAGACAGGGGGCGGAGACTGAAGCTTTCTTT
>NA|TRBV15|TRBJ1-1|NA
CATSGLLPNTEAFF
TGTGCCACCAGCGGGTTACTTCCGAACACTGAAGCTTTCTTT
>NA|TRBV4-3|TRBJ2-7|NA
CASSQDKLRHRVNYEQYF
TGCGCCAGCAGCCAAGATAAGTTGAGGCACAGGGTGAACTACGAGCAGTACTTC
>TRBD2|TRBV30|TRBJ2-7|many
CAWSGAGWAEQYF
TGTGCCTGGAGTGGAGCGGGATGGGCCGAGCAGTACTTC
>NA|TRBV6-1|TRBJ2-2|NA
CASVSGSVGELFF
TGTGCCAGCGTGTCCGGGAGTGTCGGGGAGCTGTTTTTT
>NA|TRBV6-4|TRBJ2-7|NA
CASSDPGREPEQYF
TGTGCCAGCAGTGACCCCGGACGAGAACCGGAGCAGTACTTC
>NA|TRBV10-2|TRBJ2-7|NA
CASSDFSYEQYF
TGCGCCAGCTCGGATTTCTCCTACGAGCAGTACTTC
>TRBD2|TRBV29-1|TRBJ2-1|NA
CSASSTSGSSYNEQFF
TGCAGCGCGTCCTCGACTAGCGGGAGTTCCTACAATGAGCAGTTCTTC
>TRBD1|TRBV5-4|TRBJ2-5|NA
CASSHRGETQYF
TGTGCCAGCAGCCACAGGGGAGAGACCCAGTACTTC
>NA|TRBV5-1|TRBJ2-7|NA
CASSPGYEQYF
TGCGCCAGCAGCCCCGGGTACGAGCAGTACTTC